The 26 T cell receptor beta chains presented below share a single source sample, sequenced in a study of blood T cell repertoires in COVID-19. Measured with immunoSEQ multiplex PCR; TCRdb has only the in-frame clones, and not every one. This repertoire shows almost 250,000 clones, approximately 86% found once; its top ten account for about 1.6%. Sequencing used PBMCs or T cells enriched from blood (not recorded which). The receptors were sampled from a woman in her forties or fifties who had recovered from COVID-19.

In this sample, this clone turned up a few times. The rearrangement links TRBV28 to TRBJ1-2, with TRBD1 as a possible D gene (6 bases). CDR3 length: 14 amino acids. V was shortened by 7 bases and J by 2 bases, with 14 bases between the two germline ends. Germline-derived CDR1 and CDR2 are MDHEN and SYDVKM. The CDR3 sequence is CASIRGGENYGYTF. As DNA, the CDR3 is TGTGCCAGCATCCGAGGGGGAGAAAACTATGGCTACACCTTC.

The V gene is TRBV5-1, the J gene TRBJ2-5, with TRBD2 matching over 10 bases. The CDR3 consists of 17 residues. Trimming took 0 bases from V and 1 from J; bases not matched to a gene: 6. CDR1 SGHRS and CDR2 YFSETQ come from the germline V gene. The chain's CDR3 is CASSLGGTSVLQETQYF. DNA for the CDR3: TGCGCCAGCAGCTTGGGGGGGACTAGCGTCCTCCAAGAGACCCAGTACTTC.

This rearrangement joins TRBV2 to TRBJ1-4, with 11 bases fitting TRBD1. The J segment lost 2 bases and the V segment lost 8 bases, leaving 19 bases of the junction unmatched. The CDR3 spans 20 residues. CDR1 is SNHLY and CDR2 is FYNNEI in the germline V gene. In DNA, the CDR3 is TGTGCCAGCGATATGCAAGTGGACAGGGGGCCTCAACCTACTAATGAAAAACTGTTTTTT. Protein: CASDMQVDRGPQPTNEKLFF.

The chain couples TRBV19 to TRBJ1-5; no reliable D call. Looked up from germline, CDR1 is LNHDA and CDR2 is SQIVND (reference sequence). The V and J ends lost 5 bases and 3 bases respectively, with 14 bases between them. The CDR3 extends over 15 amino acids. The CDR3 region has the DNA TGTGCCAGTAGTTACGACGGAGGCTACAATCAGCCCCAGCATTTT. Translating gives CASSYDGGYNQPQHF.

The chain carries TRBV5-1 and TRBJ2-3; 9 bases match TRBD2. Germline values: CDR1 SGHRS, CDR2 YFSETQ. This CDR3 contains 15 residues. Losses at the gene ends were 3 bases for V and 1 base for J; bases not matched to a gene: 3. The CDR3 loop is CASSSRTSGTDTQYF. DNA for the CDR3: TGCGCCAGCAGCTCACGGACTAGCGGCACAGATACGCAGTATTTT.

As concerns this clone: Other nucleotide sequences in the sample specify the same CDR3. V is TRBV2 and J is TRBJ2-5; D possibly corresponds to TRBD2 (6 bases). V lost 4 bases and J 5 bases, leaving 11 bases between the germline ends. CDR3 size: 13 residues. Per the germline V gene, CDR1 is SNHLY and CDR2 is FYNNEI. The CDR3 reads CASSAGGRETQYF. The CDR3 nucleotides are TGTGCCAGCAGTGCCGGGGGAAGGGAGACCCAGTACTTC.

V gene TRBV11-3 combines with J gene TRBJ2-5, with 10 bases identical to TRBD2. The CDR3 runs 17 residues. Looked up from germline, CDR1 is SGHNT and CDR2 is YENEEA. V was clipped by 1 base and J by 2 bases; unmatched bases: 7. CDR3 residues: CASSLGAASGGQETQYF. For the CDR3, the DNA is TGTGCCAGCAGCTTAGGGGCGGCTAGCGGGGGACAAGAGACCCAGTACTTC.

The genes are TRBV4-2 and TRBJ1-1, with a possible D match to TRBD1 (6 bases). The CDR3 is made up of 16 amino acids. Trimming left V 0 bases short and J 3 bases short, with 14 bases between. Germline CDR1 is LGHNA and CDR2 is YNFKEQ. CDR3 nucleotide sequence: TGTGCCAGCAGCCAAGAGGGCTACAGGGAAGACACTGAAGCTTTCTTT. As protein: CASSQEGYREDTEAFF.

The V and J genes are TRBV19 and TRBJ1-1; D is uncertain. V lost 4 bases and J lost 3, with 6 bases in between. The CDR3 has 12 residues. In germline, CDR1 is LNHDA, CDR2 SQIVND (reference sequence). CDR3 in DNA: TGTGCCAGTAGTAGTCGGGACACTGAAGCTTTCTTT. This encodes CASSSRDTEAFF. The full variable domain, its missing parts supplied by reference TRBV19 and TRBJ1-1, is DGGITQSPKYLFRKEGQNVTLSCEQNLNHDAMYWYRQDPGQGLRLIYYSQIVNDFQKGDIAEGYSVSREKKESFPLTVTSAQKNPTAFYLCASSSRDTEAFFGQGTRLTVV.

The rearrangement uses TRBV5-4 and TRBJ2-1, with TRBD2 matching over 13 bases. V lost 4 bases and J lost 6; bases outside the gene matches: 1. Germline values: CDR1 SGHNT, CDR2 YYREEE (reference sequence). This CDR3 has 14 residues. CDR3 region: CASSGTSGVNEQFF. The DNA of the CDR3 is TGTGCCAGCAGCGGGACTAGCGGGGTCAATGAGCAGTTCTTC.

The V and J genes are TRBV28 and TRBJ1-4; D is unclear. In germline, CDR1 is MDHEN, CDR2 SYDVKM. CDR3 length: 13 amino acids. V was pared by 7 bases and J by 4 bases, with 10 bases between. The CDR3 DNA reads TGTGCCAGCATCGACTCCAGTAATGAAAAACTGTTTTTT. It is translated as CASIDSSNEKLFF.

The chain employs TRBV30 and TRBJ1-1; D not resolved. Germline V CDR1 and CDR2: GTSNPN, SVGIG (reference sequence). The CDR3 has 11 amino acids. Trimming took 4 bases from V and 5 from J, leaving 8 bases between them. In DNA, the CDR3 is TGTGCCTGGATGGCGGAAACTGAAGCTTTCTTT. Its translation is CAWMAETEAFF.

The chain recombines TRBV28 with TRBJ1-2, with 7 bases fitting TRBD1. Trimming removed 6 bases from V and 4 bases from J; junction bases left unmatched: 14. Germline assignment: CDR1 MDHEN and CDR2 SYDVKM. This CDR3 has 16 residues. The CDR3 coding sequence is TGTGCCAGCAGCGAACCGGGACAGAAGAATTCCTATGGCTACACCTTC. Its protein is CASSEPGQKNSYGYTF.

V is TRBV7-2 and J is TRBJ1-2, with 7 nucleotides matching TRBD1. CDR1 and CDR2 from the germline V gene are SGHTA and FQGNSA. CDR3 length: 13 amino acids. V lost 0 bases, J lost 7 bases, and 2 bases stayed unmatched. CDR3 sequence: CASSLARGVGYTF. The DNA of the CDR3 is TGTGCCAGCAGCTTAGCCAGGGGGGTTGGCTACACCTTC.

V and J are TRBV5-8 and TRBJ1-3, with D possibly being TRBD1 (5 bases). CDR1 and CDR2 (germline): SGHTS, YDEGEE. This CDR3 contains 15 residues. Between the trimmed V and J ends, which lost 5 bases and 5 bases, there was a span of 17 bases. The CDR3 loop is CASRPYQGNRNTIYF. DNA of the CDR3: TGTGCCAGCAGACCCTATCAGGGAAACAGAAACACCATATATTTT.

This clone appeared a single time. The chain employs TRBV5-1 and TRBJ2-1; TRBD1 agrees at 8 bases. After removal of 0 bases from V and 7 bases from J, the junction contained 12 bases not matched to a gene. This CDR3 spans 17 amino acids. Germline values: CDR1 SGHRS, CDR2 YFSETQ. CDR3 sequence: CASSLEYSGGAENEQFF. The CDR3 bases are TGCGCCAGCAGCTTGGAATATTCAGGGGGCGCGGAAAATGAGCAGTTCTTC.

The rearrangement joins TRBV2 to TRBJ2-3, with D maybe TRBD2 (5 bases). Trimming removed 6 bases from V and 0 bases from J, with 16 bases in between. Germline CDR1 SNHLY, CDR2 FYNNEI. The CDR3 length is 16 residues. The CDR3 DNA is TGTGCCAGCAGAAAAGCGGCGTTAACTAGCACAGATACGCAGTATTTT. As protein: CASRKAALTSTDTQYF. Full variable domain (remainder filled in from reference TRBV2 and TRBJ2-3): EPEVTQTPSHQVTQMGQEVILRCVPISNHLYFYWYRQILGQKVEFLVSFYNNEISEKSEIFDDQFSVERPDGSNFTLKIRSTKLEDSAMYFCASRKAALTSTDTQYFGPGTRLTVL.

J is TRBJ2-3 and V is TRBV5-5; D is perhaps TRBD1 (6 bases). Germline V CDR1 and CDR2: SGHKS, YYEKEE (reference sequence). V lost 2 bases and J 4 bases, leaving 14 bases between the germline ends. The CDR3 is 15 residues long. As DNA, the CDR3 is TGTGCCAGCAGCTTCCGGCAGGGGATTTCAGATACGCAGTATTTT. Residues: CASSFRQGISDTQYF.

The gene calls are TRBV6-2 or TRBV6-3 and TRBJ1-5; D not resolved. The CDR3 is 14 residues long. The germline V gene encodes CDR1 MNHEY and CDR2 SVGEGT. V lost 3 bases and J lost 4, with 10 bases in between. DNA for the CDR3: TGTGCCAGCAGTTATGTGGCAGAAAATCAGCCCCAGCATTTT. This encodes CASSYVAENQPQHF.

The chain joins TRBV18 to TRBJ2-3; 9 nucleotides agree with TRBD1. This CDR3 is 16 amino acids long. Germline-derived CDR1 and CDR2 are KGHSH and LQKENI. V dropped 4 bases and J dropped 0; count of bases not matched to a gene: 5. CDR3 protein: CASSRWTGASTDTQYF. Here the CDR3 DNA reads TGTGCCAGCTCACGTTGGACAGGGGCGAGCACAGATACGCAGTATTTT.

The rearrangement links TRBV24-1 to TRBJ2-3; TRBD2 agrees at 10 bases. Per germline, CDR1 KGHDR and CDR2 SFDVKD. The CDR3 has 14 residues. V lost 8 bases to trimming and J lost 3 bases; unmatched junction nucleotides: 4. The CDR3: CATMLAGATDTQYF. The CDR3 nucleotides read TGTGCCACCATGCTAGCGGGAGCGACAGATACGCAGTATTTT.

The chain carries TRBV18 and TRBJ2-7; D call uncertain. Per germline, CDR1 KGHSH and CDR2 LQKENI. V lost 4 bases and J 6 bases, leaving 7 bases between the germline ends. The CDR3 contains 11 residues. The CDR3 DNA reads as TGTGCCAGCTCACGCGAAGCCGAGCAGTACTTC. Its protein is CASSREAEQYF. Full variable domain (missing parts from reference TRBV18 and TRBJ2-7): NAGVMQNPRHLVRRRGQEARLRCSPMKGHSHVYWYRQLPEEGLKFMVYLQKENIIDESGMPKERFSAEFPKEGPSILRIQQVVRGDSAAYFCASSREAEQYFGPGTRLTVT.

The chain is built from TRBV7-9 and TRBJ1-1; a weak D match, TRBD1 (5 bases). Germline V CDR1 and CDR2: SEHNR, FQNEAQ (reference sequence). The V and J ends lost 5 bases and 1 base respectively, with 8 bases between them. The CDR3 loop spans 13 amino acids. The DNA of the CDR3 is TGTGCCAGCAGCCCTACAGGGAACACTGAAGCTTTCTTT. Encoded protein: CASSPTGNTEAFF.

The chain combines TRBV7-8 with TRBJ2-7, with TRBD2 as a possible D gene (6 bases). V lost 5 bases, J lost 0 bases, and 14 bases lay in between. From germline, CDR1 is SGHVS and CDR2 FQNEAQ. The CDR3 is made up of 15 amino acids. Here the CDR3 DNA reads TGTGCCAGCAGCATGGGGACTGATAGCTCCTACGAGCAGTACTTC. It translates to CASSMGTDSSYEQYF.

The chain is built from TRBV4-3 and TRBJ2-2, with D unclear. In germline, CDR1 is LGHNA, CDR2 YSLEER. The CDR3 loop spans 14 amino acids. V was clipped by 6 bases and J by 6 bases, with 14 bases between them. CDR3 coding DNA: TGCGCCAGCAGTCCTGACATGTGGGCCGGGGAGCTGTTTTTT. Translating gives CASSPDMWAGELFF.

CDR3 sequence reads: CASRKRLTTGANTEAFF. CDR3 in DNA: TGTGCCAGCCGGAAACGACTCACGACAGGAGCAAACACTGAAGCTTTCTTT. This chain links TRBV27 with TRBJ1-1, with a possible D match to TRBD1 (6 bases). Germline CDR1 and CDR2: MNHEY and SMNVEV (reference sequence). Trimming removed 8 bases from V and 2 bases from J, with 24 bases in between. This CDR3 comprises 17 residues.